The source of this T cell receptor (beta chain) is a study of somatic mutations in cytotoxic T cells in rheumatoid arthritis. On this clone itself: As yet, its antigen is unknown.

Broader study findings: It was found that CD8+ T-cell clonality in rheumatoid arthritis patients did not differ significantly from that in age-matched healthy controls. Unknown were the antigen targets of the expanded CD8+ clones.

TCRdb's copy holds only in-frame clones and misses some; the assay was immunoSEQ multiplex PCR. There are tens of thousands of clones in the sample; about 82% occur only once, and approximately 19% lies in the top ten. The length of the CDR3 is 14 residues. CDR1 is LNHDA, CDR2 SQIVND, per germline (reference sequence). V trimming: 7 bases; J trimming: 5 bases; junction bases outside the gene matches: 7. Sequenced: CD8+ T cells sorted from blood. The chain combines TRBV19 with TRBJ2-2, with 7 nucleotides matching TRBD1. This receptor was identified in a woman aged 50 to 60 in good health. CDR3 residues: CASTGQIQTGELFF. CDR3 in DNA: TGTGCCAGTACGGGACAGATCCAGACCGGGGAGCTGTTTTTT. Using reference TRBV19 and TRBJ2-2 for the parts outside the CDR3, the full variable domain is DGGITQSPKYLFRKEGQNVTLSCEQNLNHDAMYWYRQDPGQGLRLIYYSQIVNDFQKGDIAEGYSVSREKKESFPLTVTSAQKNPTAFYLCASTGQIQTGELFFGEGSRLTVL.